These T cell receptor beta chains were read from a single sample in a study of tumor-infiltrating lymphocytes in primary liver carcinoma. Each CDR3 protein gets one entry after TCRdb re-called the multiplex PCR reads with MiXCR. The table includes about 330,000 distinct CDR3 sequences, around three fifths detected once. Sequencing was carried out using peripheral blood. The receptors were gathered from a man between 35 and 55 years old with primary liver carcinoma and hepatitis B virus infection. Both conserved end residues are part of each CDR3. D genes are given only for firm matches. The size entry is marked missing in some rows and otherwise reads once, few, many or a size class.

. . 16 TRBJ1-2 TRBV28 TGTGCCAGCAGTTTTCTCGGCAGCCCGGTTGGCCATGGCTGCACCTTC CASSFLGSPVGHGCTF
few . 12 TRBJ2-1 TRBV7-8 TGTGCCAGCAGCTCCTGGAGCAATGAGCAGTTCTTC CASSSWSNEQFF
few TRBD2 17 TRBJ2-5 TRBV11-2 TGTGCCAGCAGCTTAGGGTTCGCGGGAGGATCGGAGGAGACCCAGTACTTC CASSLGFAGGSEETQYF
. TRBD1 15 TRBJ2-1 TRBV10-1 TGCGCCAACAGTGGGACGACAGGGTTCGGAGATGAGCAGTTCTTC CANSGTTGFGDEQFF
. TRBD2 14 TRBJ2-1 TRBV11-2 TGTGCCAGCAACCGTAGCGGGGATCGCAATGAGCAGTTCTTC CASNRSGDRNEQFF
many . 13 TRBJ1-1 TRBV6-6 TGTGCCAGCAGTGTAAAGGGGAACACTGAAGCTTTCTTT CASSVKGNTEAFF
. . 15 TRBJ2-3 TRBV14 TGTGCCAGCAGCCAAGTACGGGGGAGCGCAGATACGCAGTATTTT CASSQVRGSADTQYF
. TRBD2 15 TRBJ2-1 TRBV11-2 TGTGCCAGCAGCTTTAGCGGGCCACTCGACATTGAGCAGTTCTTC CASSFSGPLDIEQFF
many . 15 TRBJ2-7 TRBV10-3 TGTGCCATCAGTGAGTCCCTTAGCGGCTCCTACGAGCAGTACTTC CAISESLSGSYEQYF
once . 13 TRBJ2-1 TRBV11-1 TGTGCCAGCAGCTTTTGTGGAAGCAATGAGCAGTTCTTC CASSFCGSNEQFF
. . 14 TRBJ2-3 TRBV5-1 TGCGCCAGCAGCTTGGTTAGTAGTAGAGATACGCAGTATTTT CASSLVSSRDTQYF
. . 15 TRBJ2-3 TRBV28 TGTGCCAGCAGCAACGACTGGATGAGCACAGATATGCAGTATTTT CASSNDWMSTDMQYF
once . 16 TRBJ2-2 TRBV11-3 TGTGCCAGCAGCTTAAGTGGGAGCGCGAACATCGGGGAGCTGTTTTTT CASSLSGSANIGELFF
. . 14 TRBJ2-7 TRBV12-3/TRBV12-4 TGTGCCAGCAGTCCCAGACCATTTACCTACGAGCAGTACTTC CASSPRPFTYEQYF
. . 13 TRBJ2-1 TRBV7-9 TGTGCCAGCAGCTTAGATGCGGAAAATGAGCAGTTCTTC CASSLDAENEQFF